This T cell receptor (beta chain) was profiled in a study of OX40 agonist ivuxolimab in advanced cancers. Study-wide background: Patients enrolled in dose escalation were diagnosed with hepatocellular carcinoma, melanoma, renal cell or head and neck cancer. Regarding the study as a whole: The study observed clonal expansion of CD4+ and CD8+ blood T cells by week 6 at 0.1 to 3.0 mg/kg. Averaged across samples, CD8+ T cells carried more expanded clones than CD4+ did. Antigen specificity of clonally expanded peripheral T cells was not established.

The CDR3 length is 13 residues. Trimming took off 3 bases at V and 4 bases at J, with 8 bases between the two ends. In germline, CDR1 is MNHEY, CDR2 SVGAGI. In regard to this clone: Its matching antigen is unknown.

Assay used: immunoSEQ multiplex PCR; TCRdb lists only in-frame clones, some missing. Of 30,000 to 40,000 clones listed, roughly 87% are singletons. This clonotype was obtained from an adult with an advanced solid tumor such as melanoma, head and neck, liver or kidney cancer. The chain employs TRBV6-5 and TRBJ2-3, with D perhaps matching TRBD2 (5 bases). Sequencing was performed on CD4+ or CD8+ T cells sorted from blood, taken in a trial of the OX40 agonist ivuxolimab. The CDR3 region is CASSYASPDTQYF. For the CDR3, the DNA is TGTGCCAGCAGTTATGCTAGCCCAGATACGCAGTATTTT.